These 3 T cell receptor beta chains were sequenced from one sample in a study of TIL therapy for anti-PD-1-resistant metastatic lung cancer. The sample's time point: pre-treatment sample, taken before nivolumab and TIL therapy. Most excised metastases sampled were pleural nodules or supraclavicular lymph nodes. The libraries were made with immunoSEQ v3. Some clones are missing from TCRdb's copy, which holds only in-frame ones; the method was immunoSEQ multiplex PCR. The sample includes about 50,000 clones, less than 85% of them seen just once. The specimen comprised tumor tissue, sampled at baseline. The receptors derive from a person aged 25 to 85 with non-small cell lung cancer.

This chain uses TRBV5-1 with TRBJ1-6, with a tentative D call TRBD1 (5 bases). V lost 4 bases, J lost 0 bases, and 20 bases lay in between. Looked up from germline, CDR1 is SGHRS and CDR2 is YFSETQ. This CDR3 comprises 19 residues. The CDR3 loop reads CASSRGSGPQSSYNSPLHF. CDR3 nucleotides: TGCGCCAGCAGCCGAGGCTCGGGACCTCAGTCCTCCTATAATTCACCCCTCCACTTT.

The genes are TRBV19 and TRBJ2-5; 8 bases are a match to TRBD1. Germline V lookup: CDR1 LNHDA, CDR2 SQIVND (reference sequence). Losses at the gene ends were 7 bases for V and 7 bases for J; bases not matched to a gene: 8. CDR3 length: 13 residues. DNA for the CDR3: TGTGCCAGTACCCAGGGGGCGTCGGGGACCCAGTACTTC. Amino acids: CASTQGASGTQYF.

V is TRBV5-1 and J is TRBJ2-5; unclear D gene. In germline, CDR1 is SGHRS, CDR2 YFSETQ. The CDR3 has 12 residues. With 1 base removed from V and 4 bases from J, the gap between germline ends came to 5 bases. CDR3 in amino acids: CASSLTIETQYF. The CDR3 bases are TGCGCCAGCAGCTTGACTATAGAGACCCAGTACTTC.